Below, 20 T cell receptor beta chains from the same sample are listed, as sequenced in a study of T cell responses to AZD1222 COVID-19 vaccine. The method was immunoSEQ multiplex PCR; TCRdb's version includes in-frame clones alone and lacks a portion of them. The sample contains about 150,000 clones, about 90% of which appear only once. Sequences were derived from peripheral blood, sampled on day 0 of AZD1222 vaccination. These receptors were obtained from an adult in good health.

The genes are TRBV12-3 or TRBV12-4 and TRBJ1-5, with D maybe TRBD1 (5 bases). Trimming removed 5 bases at V and 13 bases at J, with 12 bases between. This CDR3 spans 11 amino acids. The CDR3 DNA follows: TGTGCCAGCAGTGGCTCCGGGACTCAGCATTTT. As protein: CASSGSGTQHF.

This clone has only one observation. CDR3 sequence reads: CASTQQGHEQFF. CDR3 bases: TGTGCCAGCACCCAACAGGGCCATGAGCAGTTCTTC. The chain recombines TRBV13 with TRBJ2-1; TRBD1 might be the D (6 bases). Germline assignment: CDR1 PRHDT and CDR2 FYEKMQ (reference sequence). This CDR3 has 12 amino acids. V gave up 7 bases and J gave up 8 bases, with 12 bases separating them. Full variable domain (rest looked up from reference TRBV13 and TRBJ2-1): AAGVIQSPRHLIKEKRETATLKCYPIPRHDTVYWYQQGPGQDPQFLISFYEKMQSDKGSIPDRFSAQQFSDYHSELNMSSLELGDSALYFCASTQQGHEQFFGPGTRLTVL.

This chain joins TRBV2 and TRBJ1-2; 10 bases are a match to TRBD1. The CDR3 loop spans 11 amino acids. Trimming cost V 10 bases and J 12 bases; bases outside gene matches: 8. Germline V gives CDR1 SNHLY, CDR2 FYNNEI. The CDR3 DNA reads TGTGCCACTGGGGGACAGGGGTGGAACACCTTC. Residues: CATGGQGWNTF.

V and J are TRBV6-5 and TRBJ2-3; 8 bases are a match to TRBD1. The CDR3 is made up of 15 amino acids. The germline V gene encodes CDR1 MNHEY and CDR2 SVGAGI. With V trimmed by 5 bases and J by 5 bases, 9 bases remained unmatched. In DNA form, the CDR3 reads TGTGCCAGCAGTCCGCAGGGGGCCCTCGTAGATACGCAGTATTTT. Amino acids: CASSPQGALVDTQYF.

This sequence joins TRBV6-5 and TRBJ2-7; 11 bases are a match to TRBD1. The CDR3 length is 13 residues. V shed 8 bases, J shed 1 base, and the junction held 1 base outside the gene matches. Germline V gene data show CDR1 as MNHEY and CDR2 as SVGAGI. The CDR3 loop reads CASGQGASYEQYF. In nucleotides, the CDR3 is TGTGCCAGCGGACAGGGGGCATCCTACGAGCAGTACTTC.

J is TRBJ2-7 and V is TRBV12-3 or TRBV12-4; no reliable D call. CDR3 length: 11 amino acids. Deletions cut 6 bases from V and 5 bases from J, with 8 bases between. CDR3 residues: CASSYYNEQYF. CDR3 in DNA: TGTGCCAGCAGCTATTATAACGAGCAGTACTTC.

The chain carries TRBV19 and TRBJ1-1; 8 bases line up with TRBD1. CDR1 and CDR2 from the germline V gene are LNHDA and SQIVND (reference sequence). The length of the CDR3 is 14 residues. The J segment lost 5 bases and the V segment lost 5 bases, leaving 7 bases of the junction unmatched. The CDR3 DNA sequence: TGTGCCAGTAGTTCAGGGGGCGAGGTTACTGAAGCTTTCTTT. This codes for CASSSGGEVTEAFF.

The chain recombines TRBV10-3 with TRBJ2-7; the D is unclear. Germline V gene data show CDR1 as ENHRY and CDR2 as SYGVKD. The CDR3 has 15 amino acids. V gave up 5 bases and J gave up 3 bases, with 17 bases separating them. The CDR3 loop is CAISPSRRENYEQYF. For the CDR3, the DNA is TGTGCCATCAGTCCTAGTCGGAGAGAAAACTACGAGCAGTACTTC.

The rearrangement joins TRBV28 to TRBJ2-7; TRBD2 agrees at 7 bases. The V gene's germline CDR1 is MDHEN and CDR2 SYDVKM. The V gene end was trimmed by 5 bases and the J gene end by 4 bases; junction bases not matched to a gene: 17. This CDR3 is 17 amino acids long. CDR3 residues: CASSHPWGREGGYEQYF. The CDR3, as DNA: TGTGCCAGCAGTCACCCTTGGGGGAGGGAGGGAGGATACGAGCAGTACTTC.

The chain couples TRBV5-6 to TRBJ2-1; 7 bases line up with TRBD2. The V and J ends lost 4 bases and 6 bases, in that order; junction bases with no gene match: 10. The germline V gene encodes CDR1 SGHDT and CDR2 YYEEEE. CDR3 length equals 15 residues. The CDR3 nucleotides are TGTGCCAGCAGCCCAGTGACTAGCCGGTTCAATGAGCAGTTCTTC. Protein sequence: CASSPVTSRFNEQFF.

J is TRBJ2-2 and V is TRBV5-1; 12 positions agree with TRBD2. The trim removed 4 bases at V and 5 bases at J, leaving 6 bases unmatched. Germline-derived CDR1 and CDR2 are SGHRS and YFSETQ. This CDR3 region has 16 residues. CDR3 in amino acids: CASSPPGLAGTGELFF. The CDR3 region has the DNA TGCGCCAGCAGCCCCCCGGGACTAGCGGGTACCGGGGAGCTGTTTTTT. The variable domain in full, with the rest retrieved from reference TRBV5-1 and TRBJ2-2, is KAGVTQTPRYLIKTRGQQVTLSCSPISGHRSVSWYQQTPGQGLQFLFEYFSETQRNKGNFPGRFSGRQFSNSRSEMNVSTLELGDSALYLCASSPPGLAGTGELFFGEGSRLTVL.

This clone was counted once. The gene calls are TRBV3-1 (or the pseudogene TRBV3-2) and TRBJ2-2, with D uncertain. The V gene's germline CDR1 is LGHDT and CDR2 YNNKEL (reference sequence). The CDR3 covers 16 residues. The germline V and J ends were trimmed by 0 bases and 4 bases, with 12 bases remaining between them. The CDR3 region is CASSQDPVLFTGELFF. CDR3 sequence (DNA): TGTGCCAGCAGCCAAGATCCGGTCTTATTCACCGGGGAGCTGTTTTTT.

The gene calls are TRBV9 and TRBJ2-5; 11 nucleotides match TRBD2. Unmatched junction bases numbered 6, after V lost 0 bases and J lost 2 bases. This CDR3 contains 17 residues. Germline CDR1 and CDR2: SGDLS and YYNGEE. The CDR3 nucleotides read TGTGCCAGCAGCGTAGCAGGTGGGACTAGCGGTCAAGAGACCCAGTACTTC. It yields the protein CASSVAGGTSGQETQYF. The complete variable domain, with remaining parts taken from reference TRBV9 and TRBJ2-5, reads DSGVTQTPKHLITATGQRVTLRCSPRSGDLSVYWYQQSLDQGLQFLIQYYNGEERAKGNILERFSAQQFPDLHSELNLSSLELGDSALYFCASSVAGGTSGQETQYFGPGTRLLVL.

The chain carries TRBV15 and TRBJ2-5, with 9 bases aligning to TRBD1. The CDR3 covers 15 residues. Germline V CDR1 and CDR2: LNHNV, YYDKDF (reference sequence). The ends lost 3 bases at V and 5 bases at J; junction bases unmatched: 7. For the CDR3, the DNA is TGTGCCACCAGCAGGGGACAGGGTAATAGGGAGACCCAGTACTTC. Protein sequence: CATSRGQGNRETQYF.

V gene TRBV9 combines with J gene TRBJ2-2, with unresolved D. V lost 0 bases and J lost 3, with 12 bases in between. Germline V gene sequence: CDR1 SGDLS, CDR2 YYNGEE. The CDR3 sequence is 16 residues long. CDR3 protein: CASSVGVGQDTGELFF. In DNA form, the CDR3 reads TGTGCCAGCAGCGTAGGGGTGGGCCAGGACACCGGGGAGCTGTTTTTT.

The chain is built from TRBV15 and TRBJ1-5; D perhaps matches TRBD1 (5 bases). Germline loops: CDR1 LNHNV, CDR2 YYDKDF (reference sequence). The germline V and J ends were trimmed by 1 base and 4 bases, with 11 bases remaining between them. The length of the CDR3 is 15 residues. CDR3 sequence: CATSRAGGWNQPQHF. CDR3 in DNA: TGTGCCACCAGCAGAGCGGGGGGATGGAATCAGCCCCAGCATTTT. The full variable domain, rest sourced from reference TRBV15 and TRBJ1-5, is DAMVIQNPRYQVTQFGKPVTLSCSQTLNHNVMYWYQQKSSQAPKLLFHYYDKDFNNEADTPDNFQSRRPNTSFCFLDIRSPGLGDTAMYLCATSRAGGWNQPQHFGDGTRLSIL.

The J gene is TRBJ2-2, the V gene TRBV24-1; 8 bases fit TRBD2. This CDR3 comprises 16 residues. CDR1 is KGHDR and CDR2 is SFDVKD in the germline V gene. V shed 9 bases and J 1 base; nucleotides not matched to a gene: 9. The CDR3 DNA reads TGTGCCACCGCCCGCGGCGGGAGGCTGAACACCGGGGAGCTGTTTTTT. Its protein is CATARGGRLNTGELFF.

V and J are TRBV6-5 and TRBJ1-4; D may be TRBD1 (5 bases). The CDR3 consists of 14 residues. Germline CDR1 MNHEY, CDR2 SVGAGI. The V gene lost 6 bases and the J gene lost 7 bases, with 15 bases spanning the gap. The CDR3 here is CASSQGVGGEKLFF. CDR3 sequence (DNA): TGTGCCAGCAGCCAGGGAGTGGGCGGTGAAAAACTGTTTTTT.

V gene TRBV27 combines with J gene TRBJ2-3; no firm D call. V lost 2 bases, J lost 5 bases, and 8 bases lay in between. Germline CDR1 reads MNHEY; CDR2 reads SMNVEV (reference sequence). The CDR3 contains 13 residues. The CDR3 sequence: CASSLQYGDTQYF. CDR3 nucleotides: TGTGCCAGCAGTTTACAGTATGGAGATACGCAGTATTTT.

The chain couples TRBV28 to TRBJ2-7; 9 bases are shared with TRBD1. This CDR3 spans 15 amino acids. J lost 4 bases, V lost 0 bases, and 4 bases had no gene match. Germline CDR1 reads MDHEN; CDR2 reads SYDVKM. CDR3: CASSLWGTGMYEQYF. The CDR3 DNA reads as TGTGCCAGCAGTTTATGGGGGACAGGGATGTACGAGCAGTACTTC.